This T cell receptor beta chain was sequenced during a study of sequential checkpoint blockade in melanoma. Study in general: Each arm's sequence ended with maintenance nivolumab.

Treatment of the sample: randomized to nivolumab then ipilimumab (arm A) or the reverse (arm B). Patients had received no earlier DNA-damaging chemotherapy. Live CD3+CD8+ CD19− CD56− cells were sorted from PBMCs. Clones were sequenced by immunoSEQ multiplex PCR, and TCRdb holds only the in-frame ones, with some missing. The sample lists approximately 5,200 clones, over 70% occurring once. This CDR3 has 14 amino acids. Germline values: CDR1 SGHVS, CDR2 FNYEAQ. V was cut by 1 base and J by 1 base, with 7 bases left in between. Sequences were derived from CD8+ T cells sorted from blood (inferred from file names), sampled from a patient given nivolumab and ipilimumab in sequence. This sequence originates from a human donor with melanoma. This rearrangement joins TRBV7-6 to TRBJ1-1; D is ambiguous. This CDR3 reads CASSLVSWNTEAFF. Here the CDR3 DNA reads TGTGCCAGCAGCTTAGTTAGTTGGAACACTGAAGCTTTCTTT. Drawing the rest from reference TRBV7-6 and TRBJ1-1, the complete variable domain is GAGVSQSPRYKVTKRGQDVALRCDPISGHVSLYWYRQALGQGPEFLTYFNYEAQQDKSGLPNDRFSAERPEGSISTLTIQRTEQRDSAMYRCASSLVSWNTEAFFGQGTRLTVV.